This TCR beta chain originates from a study of T cell clonotyping in hematopoietic cell transplantation. Sequenced by immunoSEQ multiplex PCR; TCRdb stores in-frame clones only, minus some. This repertoire shows roughly 45,000 clones, around 84% found once; its top ten account for roughly 6%. Described time point: recipient sample about 28 days before transplant, after cytoreduction. This CDR3 comprises 12 residues. Germline CDR1 KGHSH, CDR2 LQKENI. Regarding this clone: A read error may produce the germline difference seen at one junction end.

Sample: peripheral blood mononuclear cells, taken before stem cell transplant. The V gene is TRBV18, the J gene TRBJ2-7; D is possibly TRBD1 (5 bases). The receptor was derived from a man aged 55 to 70 with biphenotypic leukemia. Some clones in this sample may be carry-over from other donors' samples. In nucleotides, the CDR3 is TGTGCCAGCTCACCGGGGCTGGACGTCGTAAACTTC. Translating it yields CASSPGLDVVNF.